The 29 T cell receptor beta chains below come from one sample, sequenced in a study of T cells after posttransplantation cyclophosphamide. Busulfan-fludarabine conditioning, marrow transplant, and cyclophosphamide on days +3 and +4 were administered. Only in-frame clones appear in the TCRdb table, and some are missing; sequencing was by immunoSEQ multiplex PCR. The sample yields approximately 11,000 clones, without any singletons. Here the sequenced sample was PBMCs, taken after allogeneic stem cell transplant with posttransplant cyclophosphamide. The origin of the receptors is a female patient aged 40-49 years who received an allogeneic stem cell transplant from a related donor, was CMV-positive, and had no GVHD. Some T cells here may be from the graft donor.

This clone occurred many times. The genes are TRBV7-2 and TRBJ2-3, with D maybe TRBD1 (6 bases). V lost 0 bases and J lost 6, with 16 bases in between. The CDR3 is 16 amino acids. The germline V gene encodes CDR1 SGHTA and CDR2 FQGNSA. CDR3 nucleotides: TGTGCCAGCAGCTTAGCGCAACTGGGGGCCGGGGATACGCAGTATTTT. Translated, it gives CASSLAQLGAGDTQYF.

This clone was found many times. V gene TRBV7-3 combines with J gene TRBJ2-3, with TRBD1 matching 9 bases. With V trimmed by 6 bases and J by 0 bases, 4 bases remained unmatched. Germline V gene lookup returns CDR1 SGHTA and CDR2 FQGTGA. This CDR3 spans 15 amino acids. CDR3 sequence: CASSAQGASTDTQYF. CDR3 DNA sequence: TGTGCCAGCAGTGCACAGGGGGCGAGCACAGATACGCAGTATTTT. Using reference TRBV7-3 and TRBJ2-3 for the parts outside the CDR3, the full variable domain is GAGVSQTPSNKVTEKGKYVELRCDPISGHTALYWYRQSLGQGPEFLIYFQGTGAADDSGLPNDRFFAVRPEGSVSTLKIQRTERGDSAVYLCASSAQGASTDTQYFGPGTRLTVL.

This clone came up many times. The gene calls are TRBV2 and TRBJ2-5; 8 bases match TRBD1. CDR1 is SNHLY and CDR2 is FYNNEI in the germline V gene. The CDR3 is made up of 14 amino acids. Trimming removed 8 bases from V and 4 bases from J; junction bases left unmatched: 9. CDR3: CASRTGPGRETQYF. CDR3 sequence (DNA): TGTGCCAGCCGGACAGGGCCCGGGAGAGAGACCCAGTACTTC.

This clone was recorded at least ten times. This rearrangement joins TRBV11-2 to TRBJ1-3, with D uncertain. Trimming stripped 5 bases from V and 2 bases from J, with 10 bases between. Germline loops: CDR1 SGHAT, CDR2 FQNNGV. The CDR3 consists of 14 residues. CDR3 region: CASSTPEAGNTIYF. CDR3 coding DNA: TGTGCCAGCAGCACGCCAGAGGCTGGAAACACCATATATTTT.

This clone was picked up many times. CDR3 nucleotide sequence: TGTGCCAGCAGCGGGACATCTGGAAACACCATATATTTT. Translation gives CASSGTSGNTIYF. J is TRBJ1-3 and V is TRBV7-8, with D possibly being TRBD1 (6 bases). In germline, CDR1 is SGHVS, CDR2 FQNEAQ. V shed 5 bases and J shed 1 base, with 6 bases lying between them. The CDR3 is 13 residues long.

This clone appeared many times. This sequence joins TRBV5-1 and TRBJ2-4, with 8 bases identical to TRBD2. Germline V CDR1 and CDR2: SGHRS, YFSETQ. Losses at the gene ends were 6 bases for V and 3 bases for J; bases not matched to a gene: 8. The CDR3 extends over 15 amino acids. CDR3 bases: TGCGCCAGCAACCGGGGGGGCCTTGTCAAAAACATTCAGTACTTC. Its protein is CASNRGGLVKNIQYF. Based on the CDR3 plus reference TRBV5-1 and TRBJ2-4, the full variable domain is KAGVTQTPRYLIKTRGQQVTLSCSPISGHRSVSWYQQTPGQGLQFLFEYFSETQRNKGNFPGRFSGRQFSNSRSEMNVSTLELGDSALYLCASNRGGLVKNIQYFGAGTRLSVL.

This clone was observed many times. This chain links TRBV2 with TRBJ2-7; maybe TRBD1 (5 bases). Germline-derived CDR1 and CDR2 are SNHLY and FYNNEI. The CDR3 loop spans 14 amino acids. Trimming stripped 6 bases from V and 5 bases from J, with 17 bases between. The CDR3 DNA reads TGTGCCAGCAGACCCCCGGACACCTCGGACGAGCAGTACTTC. This translates into CASRPPDTSDEQYF.

This clone has at least ten counts. The chain links TRBV7-9 to TRBJ1-3; tentative D call: TRBD1 (6 bases). Germline V gene lookup returns CDR1 SEHNR and CDR2 FQNEAQ (reference sequence). The V end was cut by 2 bases, the J end by 5 bases, with 13 bases between. CDR3 length: 15 amino acids. The CDR3 loop is CASSLTQGYRNTIYF. CDR3 bases: TGTGCCAGCAGCTTAACGCAGGGGTACAGAAACACCATATATTTT.

This clone was observed many times. The V gene is TRBV30, the J gene TRBJ2-5; weak D call: TRBD1 (6 bases). The CDR3 extends over 13 amino acids. Trimming stripped 2 bases from V and 4 bases from J, with 11 bases between. In germline, CDR1 is GTSNPN, CDR2 SVGIG (reference sequence). The CDR3 bases are TGTGCCTGGAGTCTACAGGGCCCAGAGACCCAGTACTTC. It encodes CAWSLQGPETQYF.

This clone was seen ten or more times. The J gene is TRBJ1-4, the V gene TRBV19, with TRBD1 matching 7 bases. The CDR3 is 15 amino acids. With V trimmed by 4 bases and J by 3 bases, 5 bases remained unmatched. Germline lookup yields CDR1 LNHDA and CDR2 SQIVND (reference sequence). The DNA of the CDR3 is TGTGCCAGTAGTACAGGGGGGCTATCTAATGAAAAACTGTTTTTT. Amino acid sequence: CASSTGGLSNEKLFF.

This clone was seen at least ten times. V is TRBV30 and J is TRBJ2-5, with 7 positions matching TRBD2. The CDR3 has 13 residues. CDR1 GTSNPN and CDR2 SVGIG come from the germline V gene (reference sequence). The V gene end was trimmed by 2 bases and the J gene end by 5 bases; junction bases not matched to a gene: 5. The CDR3 coding sequence is TGTGCCTGGAGTCGGAAGGGAGGGGAGACCCAGTACTTC. It encodes CAWSRKGGETQYF.

This clone was counted at least ten times. The genes are TRBV19 and TRBJ2-5; 7 bases line up with TRBD1. The last part of the DNA fits TRBJ2-7 better; the J call may be wrong. This CDR3 contains 14 residues. Germline CDR1 reads LNHDA; CDR2 reads SQIVND (reference sequence). As DNA, the CDR3 is TGTGCCAGTAGAAGACAGGGCTACCTAGACGAGCAGTACTTC. It codes for CASRRQGYLDEQYF.

Ten or more counts support this clone. CDR3 in DNA: TGCGCCACCGCGACCGGGACAGGGATAGAGACCCAGTACTTC. It translates to CATATGTGIETQYF. The V call is TRBV5-1, the J call TRBJ2-5; 9 nucleotides agree with TRBD1. The CDR3 sequence is 14 residues long. Germline CDR1 and CDR2: SGHRS and YFSETQ. J gave up 4 bases and V 9 bases, and 10 bases lay outside the gene matches. Full variable domain (rest looked up from reference TRBV5-1 and TRBJ2-5): KAGVTQTPRYLIKTRGQQVTLSCSPISGHRSVSWYQQTPGQGLQFLFEYFSETQRNKGNFPGRFSGRQFSNSRSEMNVSTLELGDSALYLCATATGTGIETQYFGPGTRLLVL.

There are many counts of this clone. The chain uses TRBV7-6 and TRBJ2-2; D perhaps matches TRBD1 (6 bases). Germline V gene data show CDR1 as SGHVS and CDR2 as FNYEAQ. V lost 3 bases, J lost 11 bases, and 10 bases lay in between. The CDR3 length is 12 residues. CDR3 nucleotide sequence: TGTGCCAGCAGCTTTTCAGGGGTTGAGCTGTTTTTT. It translates to CASSFSGVELFF.

Many counts were recorded for this clone. This sequence joins TRBV4-1 and TRBJ2-7; no firm D call. CDR1 is MGHRA, CDR2 YSYEKL, per germline. The V end was cut by 1 base, the J end by 2 bases, with 18 bases between. The length of the CDR3 is 17 residues. The CDR3 nucleotides read TGCGCCAGCAGCCAAGGCTTTACAATCTTTGGAGCCTACGAGCAGTACTTC. It codes for CASSQGFTIFGAYEQYF.

This clone was recorded at least ten times. The chain combines TRBV5-4 with TRBJ2-7; 8 bases align to TRBD2. The V gene's germline CDR1 is SGHNT and CDR2 YYREEE (reference sequence). J gave up 2 bases and V 4 bases, and 8 bases lay outside the gene matches. This CDR3 comprises 15 residues. The CDR3 DNA follows: TGTGCCAGCAGCGCAGCCGGGACTAGAACCTACGAGCAGTACTTC. Protein: CASSAAGTRTYEQYF. The variable domain in full, completed from reference TRBV5-4 and TRBJ2-7, reads ETGVTQSPTHLIKTRGQQVTLRCSSQSGHNTVSWYQQALGQGPQFIFQYYREEENGRGNFPPRFSGLQFPNYSSELNVNALELDDSALYLCASSAAGTRTYEQYFGPGTRLTVT.

This clone was counted many times. The rearrangement joins TRBV27 to TRBJ2-7; 7 bases are a match to TRBD1. The germline gives CDR1 MNHEY, CDR2 SMNVEV (reference sequence). This CDR3 is 13 amino acids long. V was pared by 3 bases and J by 7 bases, with 6 bases of the junction left unmatched. CDR3 residues: CASSLGTGEEQYF. Here the CDR3 DNA reads TGTGCCAGCAGTTTGGGAACAGGGGAGGAGCAGTACTTC.

The table lists this clone with many counts. The chain recombines TRBV7-2 with TRBJ2-7, with 11 bases identical to TRBD2. The CDR3 totals 17 residues. From germline, CDR1 is SGHTA and CDR2 FQGNSA. After removal of 1 base from V and 5 bases from J, the junction contained 10 bases not matched to a gene. In nucleotides, the CDR3 is TGTGCCAGCAGCTTAGTTTTCTCTGGTAGCGGGAGGGACGAGCAGTACTTC. Translated, it gives CASSLVFSGSGRDEQYF.

This clone was seen many times. The chain employs TRBV28 and TRBJ2-5, with TRBD1 matching over 8 bases. Germline CDR1 is MDHEN and CDR2 is SYDVKM. V gave up 6 bases and J gave up 5 bases; unmatched junction bases: 8. The CDR3 has 14 residues. In DNA form, the CDR3 reads TGTGCCAGCAGGACACTGGACAGGGCTGAGACCCAGTACTTC. Protein: CASRTLDRAETQYF.

This clone was recorded at least ten times. The V and J genes are TRBV7-6 and TRBJ2-7, with D maybe TRBD1 (5 bases). The CDR3 runs 13 residues. Germline CDR1 is SGHVS and CDR2 is FNYEAQ. The V end lost 3 bases, the J end lost 4 bases, and 10 bases lay between the germline ends. As DNA, the CDR3 is TGTGCCAGCAGCTTTATTAGGGGTTACGAGCAGTACTTC. This codes for CASSFIRGYEQYF.

There are many counts of this clone. The chain joins TRBV15 to TRBJ1-2; the D is unclear. V lost 1 base, J lost 2 bases, and 8 bases lay in between. The CDR3 totals 14 residues. The germline CDR1 and CDR2 sequences are LNHNV and YYDKDF (reference sequence). The CDR3 region is CATSRADKNYGYTF. CDR3 DNA: TGTGCCACCAGCAGAGCTGACAAAAACTATGGCTACACCTTC.

This clone was detected many times. This sequence joins TRBV5-5 and TRBJ2-5; D possibly corresponds to TRBD1 (5 bases). This CDR3 spans 16 amino acids. The V gene's germline CDR1 is SGHKS and CDR2 YYEKEE (reference sequence). V shed 3 bases and J shed 3 bases, with 18 bases lying between them. This chain's CDR3 is CASSYRQGPSEETQYF. Written as DNA, the CDR3 is TGTGCCAGCAGCTATCGCCAGGGTCCTTCAGAAGAGACCCAGTACTTC.

This clone was detected many times. This chain joins TRBV5-1 and TRBJ2-3; D is undetermined. Germline-derived CDR1 and CDR2 are SGHRS and YFSETQ. The CDR3 extends over 13 amino acids. V gave up 2 bases and J gave up 1 base, with 5 bases separating them. For the CDR3, the DNA is TGCGCCAGCAGCTTTGAGGGCACAGATACGCAGTATTTT. Translating gives CASSFEGTDTQYF.

This clone showed up many times. The chain carries TRBV19 and TRBJ1-5, with D possibly matching TRBD1 (5 bases). Trimming removed 5 bases at V and 5 bases at J, with 10 bases between. This CDR3 region has 13 residues. In germline, CDR1 is LNHDA, CDR2 SQIVND (reference sequence). This chain's CDR3 is CASSGREYQPQHF. The CDR3 nucleotides read TGTGCCAGTAGTGGCAGGGAATATCAGCCCCAGCATTTT.

This clone was found many times. The chain is built from TRBV27 and TRBJ2-7; the match to TRBD2 covers 14 bases. In germline, CDR1 is MNHEY, CDR2 SMNVEV (reference sequence). The CDR3 sequence is 17 residues long. The V and J ends lost 5 bases and 4 bases, in that order; junction bases with no gene match: 10. The CDR3 DNA reads as TGTGCCAGCAGTCGACTTTCCGGGACTAGCGGGAGTTACGAGCAGTACTTC. It specifies CASSRLSGTSGSYEQYF.

This clone has at least ten counts. The rearrangement links TRBV29-1 to TRBJ1-2; 7 bases are shared with TRBD1. Germline CDR1 and CDR2: SQVTM and ANQGSEA. The CDR3 extends over 13 amino acids. For the CDR3, the DNA is TGCGCAGGGGGGCAGCCTACTAACTATGGCTACACCTTC. It translates to CAGGQPTNYGYTF.

This clone has at least ten counts. The chain recombines TRBV11-2 with TRBJ1-1; D is unclear. This CDR3 has 14 amino acids. Trimming shortened V by 0 bases and J by 4 bases, and 9 bases separated the two germline ends. Per germline, CDR1 SGHAT and CDR2 FQNNGV. This chain's CDR3 is CASSLEVLGTEAFF. The DNA of the CDR3 is TGTGCCAGCAGCTTAGAGGTACTTGGCACTGAAGCTTTCTTT.

This clone was found many times. CDR3 in amino acids: CASSEAQREIDEQYF. In nucleotides, the CDR3 is TGTGCCAGCAGTGAAGCGCAGCGGGAGATAGACGAGCAGTACTTC. This chain connects TRBV2 to TRBJ2-7; TRBD2 aligns across 8 bases. This CDR3 spans 15 amino acids. Germline loops: CDR1 SNHLY, CDR2 FYNNEI. V shed 0 bases and J 5 bases; nucleotides not matched to a gene: 6.

This clone was observed a few times. The junction does not match germline at one end; this may be a read error. CDR3 DNA sequence: TGTGCCAGCAGTATATCACAGGGAATCAGGACCGGGGAGCTGTTTTTT. Translation: CASSISQGIRTGELFF. The gene calls are TRBV27 and TRBJ2-2; the D gene is possibly TRBD1 (6 bases). Per germline, CDR1 MNHEY and CDR2 SMNVEV (reference sequence). The CDR3 sequence is 16 residues long.